The next 3 T cell receptor beta chains were all read from a single sample in a study of somatic mutations in cytotoxic T cells in rheumatoid arthritis. Data came from immunoSEQ multiplex PCR; TCRdb stores just in-frame clones and leaves some out. The table records roughly 16,000 clones, roughly four fifths of them present only once. Sequenced input: CD8+ T cells sorted from blood. These receptors originate from a woman between 50 and 59 years old with rheumatoid arthritis.

The rearrangement uses TRBV2 and TRBJ2-5; TRBD2 matches 12 bases. J gave up 3 bases and V 7 bases, and 3 bases lay outside the gene matches. This CDR3 spans 14 amino acids. Looked up from germline, CDR1 is SNHLY and CDR2 is FYNNEI. Here the CDR3 reads CASTGLAGKETQYF. CDR3 in DNA: TGTGCCAGCACCGGACTAGCGGGGAAAGAGACCCAGTACTTC.

The gene calls are TRBV28 and TRBJ1-5; D is unclear. The CDR3 totals 12 residues. Trimming removed 6 bases at V and 7 bases at J, with 10 bases between. Germline V CDR1 and CDR2: MDHEN, SYDVKM. The CDR3 reads CASRRAGQPQHF. The CDR3 bases are TGTGCCAGCAGAAGGGCGGGCCAGCCCCAGCATTTT.

V gene TRBV14 combines with J gene TRBJ2-7; 7 positions match TRBD1. This CDR3 has 16 amino acids. Germline CDR1 is SGHDN and CDR2 is FVKESK. V gave up 4 bases and J gave up 1 base; unmatched junction bases: 10. CDR3 coding DNA: TGTGCCAGCAGCCGCGCAAAGAACAGGGGTTCCTACGAGCAGTACTTC. It is translated as CASSRAKNRGSYEQYF.